The subject of this entry is one TCR beta chain. This record belongs to a study of shared clonotypes between healthy human individuals. The CDR3 has 15 residues. Per the germline V gene, CDR1 is LGHNA and CDR2 is YNFKEQ. V shed 1 base and J 5 bases; nucleotides not matched to a gene: 5. TCRdb's table, derived via immunoSEQ multiplex PCR, lists solely in-frame clones and lacks some. The repertoire includes about 2.4 million clones, 80% to 95% of them detected once, and about 0.39% sits in the top ten. The sample was naive CD4+ T cells from PBMCs. This sample's subset: CD45RA+ positively selected. V is TRBV4-2 and J is TRBJ2-5; 9 bases are a match to TRBD2. The clonotype originates from a man younger than 35 in good health. Some clones in this sample may be carry-over from other donors' samples. CDR3 coding DNA: TGTGCCAGCAGCCAAGGCGGGAGGGCCCTGGAGACCCAGTACTTC. Translated: CASSQGGRALETQYF.